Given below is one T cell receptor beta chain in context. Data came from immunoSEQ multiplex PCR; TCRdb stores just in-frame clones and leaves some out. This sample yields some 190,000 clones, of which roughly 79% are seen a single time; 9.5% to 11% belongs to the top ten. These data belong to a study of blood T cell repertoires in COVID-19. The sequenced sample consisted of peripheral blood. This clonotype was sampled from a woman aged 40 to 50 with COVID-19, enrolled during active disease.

For the CDR3, the DNA is TGTGCCAGCATCGGGATTCTCGGTTCACCCCTCCACTTT. This translates into CASIGILGSPLHF. The chain combines TRBV28 with TRBJ1-6; D not certain. CDR3 length equals 13 residues. The germline gives CDR1 MDHEN, CDR2 SYDVKM. V gave up 7 bases and J gave up 9 bases, with 13 bases separating them.